Listed below are T cell receptor beta chains from one sample, sequenced in a study of blood T cell repertoires in COVID-19. The assay was immunoSEQ multiplex PCR, and TCRdb's table has in-frame clones only and misses some. This table has fewer than 200,000 clones, around 83% appearing once. The sample was peripheral blood. Receptors originate from a woman aged 55-75 years with COVID-19, enrolled during active disease. Each CDR3 is given with its conserved first and last residue. Fields, in order: J gene, V gene, CDR3 protein.

j_gene: TRBJ2-3
v_gene: TRBV7-9
CDR3aa: CASSQLREASTDTQYF

j_gene: TRBJ2-7
v_gene: TRBV27
CDR3aa: CASSFFGSPYEQYF

j_gene: TRBJ1-2
v_gene: TRBV30
CDR3aa: CAWSYTGGDYGYTF

j_gene: TRBJ1-6
v_gene: TRBV19
CDR3aa: CASGLPQGPSPLHF

j_gene: TRBJ2-2
v_gene: TRBV5-4
CDR3aa: CASSFYGPGELFF

j_gene: TRBJ2-3
v_gene: TRBV27
CDR3aa: CASSLYPRGTDTQYF

j_gene: TRBJ1-2
v_gene: TRBV18
CDR3aa: CASSPFPPTSQIDYGYTF

j_gene: TRBJ2-1
v_gene: TRBV11-3
CDR3aa: CASSPGGVAFDEQFF

j_gene: TRBJ2-2
v_gene: TRBV5-1
CDR3aa: CASSPGLAGAANTGELFF

j_gene: TRBJ1-2
v_gene: TRBV10-1
CDR3aa: CASSPSGDRYGYTF

j_gene: TRBJ2-3
v_gene: TRBV9
CDR3aa: CASSGTSSDTQYF

j_gene: TRBJ1-2
v_gene: TRBV7-9
CDR3aa: CASSPTGAGYTF

j_gene: TRBJ2-5
v_gene: TRBV7-2
CDR3aa: CASSLARASGETQYF

j_gene: TRBJ2-5
v_gene: TRBV27
CDR3aa: CASSPPGQAGETQYF

j_gene: TRBJ2-6
v_gene: TRBV5-1
CDR3aa: CASSLVWSEGSGANVLTF

j_gene: TRBJ1-6
v_gene: TRBV19
CDR3aa: CASSIQGSNSPLHF

j_gene: TRBJ1-1
v_gene: TRBV18
CDR3aa: CASSPTKQGDTEAFF

j_gene: TRBJ1-4
v_gene: TRBV5-1
CDR3aa: CASSGRTGEDEKLFF

j_gene: TRBJ1-1
v_gene: TRBV3-1/TRBV3-2
CDR3aa: CASSQVRGLIAFF

j_gene: TRBJ2-2
v_gene: TRBV7-3
CDR3aa: CASSTTVANTGELFF

j_gene: TRBJ1-6
v_gene: TRBV19
CDR3aa: CASSMGRPGTGFYNSPLHF

j_gene: TRBJ1-6
v_gene: TRBV3-1/TRBV3-2
CDR3aa: CASSQGDFYNSPLHF

j_gene: TRBJ1-5
v_gene: TRBV11-2
CDR3aa: CASSLDVGRGTEPQHF

j_gene: TRBJ1-6
v_gene: TRBV5-8
CDR3aa: CASSLVGLGGLSSPLHF

j_gene: TRBJ2-1
v_gene: TRBV25-1
CDR3aa: CASTPGIKWNEQFF